One sample yielded the 27 T cell receptor beta chains listed below, sequenced in a study of T cells in Graves' hyperthyroidism and ophthalmopathy. Amplification of TCR beta CDR3 regions used RNA as the template. HTBI primers were the set used in a first-round RT-PCR of the TCR CDR3. TCRdb recomputed calls from the multiplex PCR reads with MiXCR, one row per CDR3 protein. The sample records roughly 400,000 distinct CDR3 sequences, roughly 25% being singletons. Sequencing input: blood. The receptors here all came from a man aged 50-59 years with Graves' hyperthyroidism.

V is TRBV18 and J is TRBJ1-6, with 7 nucleotides matching TRBD1. Trimming cost V 5 bases and J 7 bases; bases outside gene matches: 8. CDR3 length equals 15 residues. The germline V gene has CDR1 KGHSH and CDR2 LQKENI. In nucleotides, the CDR3 is TGTGCCAGCTCATCCCAGACAGGGCGCAATTCACCCCTCCACTTT. Its translation: CASSSQTGRNSPLHF.

This clonotype occurred once. This chain links TRBV20-1 with TRBJ1-4; no firm D call. The CDR3 runs to 11 residues. Per germline, CDR1 DFQATT and CDR2 SNEGSKA (reference sequence). With 2 bases removed from V and 5 bases from J, the gap between germline ends came to 3 bases. CDR3 in amino acids: CSARINEKLFF. The DNA of the CDR3 is TGCAGTGCTAGAATAAATGAAAAACTGTTTTTT.

This clonotype occurred many times. The V call is TRBV3-1, the J call TRBJ2-5, with D possibly being TRBD1 or TRBD2 (5 bases each). V lost 3 bases to trimming and J lost 1 base, with 9 bases between them. Germline CDR1 and CDR2: LGHDT and YNNKEL (reference sequence). The CDR3 totals 14 residues. The CDR3: CASSQGTLQETQYF. CDR3 nucleotide sequence: TGTGCCAGCAGCCAGGGGACCCTCCAAGAGACCCAGTACTTC.

The V gene is TRBV7-2, the J gene TRBJ2-5; D is undetermined. Trimming took off 5 bases at V and 0 bases at J, with 10 bases between the two ends. Germline V gene sequence: CDR1 SGHTA, CDR2 FQGNSA. CDR3 length equals 14 residues. CDR3 sequence: CASSPRRNQETQYF. The CDR3 nucleotides read TGTGCCAGCAGCCCTAGGAGAAACCAAGAGACCCAGTACTTC. Based on the CDR3 plus reference TRBV7-2 and TRBJ2-5, the full variable domain is GAGVSQSPSNKVTEKGKDVELRCDPISGHTALYWYRQSLGQGLEFLIYFQGNSAPDKSGLPSDRFSAERTGGSVSTLTIQRTQQEDSAVYLCASSPRRNQETQYFGPGTRLLVL.

This clonotype was counted many times. The genes are TRBV24-1 and TRBJ2-3; D ambiguous. Deletions cut 0 bases from V and 8 bases from J, with 5 bases between. CDR3 length: 12 residues. Germline V gives CDR1 KGHDR, CDR2 SFDVKD. The CDR3 region is CATSDLTGTQYF. The DNA for the CDR3 is TGTGCCACCAGTGATTTGACGGGTACGCAGTATTTT.

The chain combines TRBV2 with TRBJ1-5; TRBD1 might be the D (5 bases). This CDR3 has 15 amino acids. Per germline, CDR1 SNHLY and CDR2 FYNNEI. V was clipped by 6 bases and J by 0 bases, with 12 bases between them. In DNA, the CDR3 is TGTGCCAGCAGCGACCTGGGACCTAGCAATCAGCCCCAGCATTTT. Amino acid sequence: CASSDLGPSNQPQHF.

In its sample, this clonotype was seen many times. J is TRBJ2-5 and V is TRBV11-3, with 10 bases aligning to TRBD2. Per the germline V gene, CDR1 is SGHNT and CDR2 is YENEEA. This CDR3 has 16 residues. Unmatched junction bases numbered 10, after V lost 5 bases and J lost 4 bases. Here the CDR3 reads CASSRGLAGDRETQYF. As DNA, the CDR3 is TGTGCCAGCAGCCGGGGGCTAGCGGGAGATAGAGAGACCCAGTACTTC.

This clonotype came up many times. The chain couples TRBV6-1 to TRBJ1-1, with 10 bases that match TRBD1. The V and J ends lost 6 bases and 0 bases, in that order; junction bases with no gene match: 7. Germline loops: CDR1 MNHNS, CDR2 SASEGT. This CDR3 spans 16 amino acids. In DNA, the CDR3 is TGTGCCAGCAGGTCGGGACAGGGGATGATGAACACTGAAGCTTTCTTT. Residues: CASRSGQGMMNTEAFF.

The rearrangement joins TRBV12-3 or TRBV12-4 to TRBJ2-3, with D unclear. V was shortened by 5 bases and J by 2 bases, with 17 bases between the two germline ends. There are 16 residues in the CDR3. This CDR3 reads CASSHAADRPTDTQYF. The CDR3 nucleotides read TGTGCCAGCAGTCATGCGGCAGACCGACCCACAGATACGCAGTATTTT.

This rearrangement joins TRBV19 to TRBJ2-7; 8 bases align to TRBD2. V dropped 7 bases and J dropped 6; count of bases not matched to a gene: 5. CDR1 is LNHDA and CDR2 is SQIVND in the germline V gene (reference sequence). The CDR3 is 12 residues long. CDR3 bases: TGTGCCAGTACGGGCGGGAGGATCGAGCAGTACTTC. Protein sequence: CASTGGRIEQYF.

The V call is TRBV5-1, the J call TRBJ1-1, with a tentative D call TRBD1 (6 bases). V dropped 4 bases and J dropped 8 bases, with 12 bases sitting between them. The CDR3 has 12 amino acids. Germline V gives CDR1 SGHRS, CDR2 YFSETQ. The CDR3 bases are TGCGCCAGCAGCGGGGGGACACGAGAAGCTTTCTTT. Translation gives CASSGGTREAFF.

This clonotype was picked up many times. For the CDR3, the DNA is TGTGCCAGCAGTGACGCCGGCCAAGAGACCCAGTACTTC. Translating gives CASSDAGQETQYF. The V call is TRBV2, the J call TRBJ2-5; D gene unclear. Trimming left V 3 bases short and J 1 base short, with 6 bases between. Per the germline V gene, CDR1 is SNHLY and CDR2 is FYNNEI. The CDR3 loop spans 13 amino acids.

This chain connects TRBV3-1 to TRBJ2-5; 7 bases are shared with TRBD1. Germline V lookup: CDR1 LGHDT, CDR2 YNNKEL (reference sequence). This CDR3 spans 15 amino acids. V gave up 6 bases and J gave up 5 bases; unmatched junction bases: 12. This CDR3 reads CASRPGTAVGETQYF. In DNA, the CDR3 is TGTGCCAGCAGACCCGGGACAGCTGTCGGCGAGACCCAGTACTTC.

V usage is TRBV20-1 and J usage is TRBJ2-1, with a weak D call TRBD2 (6 bases). The CDR3 is 12 residues long. CDR1 and CDR2 from the germline V gene are DFQATT and SNEGSKA (reference sequence). V lost 4 bases, J lost 4 bases, and 8 bases lay in between. The CDR3 protein is CSATRDYNEQFF. For the CDR3, the DNA is TGCAGTGCTACGCGGGATTACAATGAGCAGTTCTTC.

The gene calls are TRBV28 and TRBJ2-1, with D possibly TRBD2 on 6 matching bases. The V and J ends lost 5 bases and 5 bases respectively, with 16 bases between them. Per the germline V gene, CDR1 is MDHEN and CDR2 is SYDVKM. CDR3 length: 15 residues. CDR3 in DNA: TGTGCCAGCAGTGGGGCGGGATTTTCGAACAATGAGCAGTTCTTC. Amino acid sequence: CASSGAGFSNNEQFF.

The chain recombines TRBV4-2 with TRBJ1-4, with a weak D call TRBD1 (5 bases). Germline values: CDR1 LGHNA, CDR2 YNFKEQ. Trimming removed 8 bases from V and 3 bases from J, with 16 bases in between. CDR3 length: 15 amino acids. In nucleotides, the CDR3 is TGTGCCAGCCGACCCTCGAGGGGTCCTAATGAAAAACTGTTTTTT. Protein sequence: CASRPSRGPNEKLFF.

This sequence joins TRBV5-4 and TRBJ2-5; 7 nucleotides match TRBD2. V lost 2 bases to trimming and J lost 3 bases; unmatched junction nucleotides: 4. The germline CDR1 and CDR2 sequences are SGHNT and YYREEE (reference sequence). The CDR3 runs 14 residues. CDR3 DNA: TGTGCCAGCAGCTTCGCTAGCGGAGAAGAGACCCAGTACTTC. Translation: CASSFASGEETQYF.

This clonotype was seen repeatedly, ten times or more. The chain is built from TRBV12-3 or TRBV12-4 and TRBJ2-7; D uncertain. Trimming shortened V by 3 bases and J by 4 bases, and 22 bases separated the two germline ends. This CDR3 comprises 17 residues. The CDR3 DNA is TGTGCCAGCAGTTTGGGCCAGCTCCACGGTGATGTTTACGAGCAGTACTTC. It codes for CASSLGQLHGDVYEQYF.

The rearrangement uses TRBV24-1 and TRBJ2-2; 7 bases match TRBD2. The germline V gene encodes CDR1 KGHDR and CDR2 SFDVKD. The CDR3 is made up of 15 amino acids. The V gene end was trimmed by 5 bases and the J gene end by 4 bases; junction bases not matched to a gene: 6. This CDR3 is CATSAAGVGTGELFF. As DNA, the CDR3 is TGTGCCACCAGTGCGGCGGGAGTGGGCACCGGGGAGCTGTTTTTT.

The chain links TRBV20-1 to TRBJ2-4, with TRBD1 as a possible D gene (6 bases). This CDR3 has 15 residues. Germline V gives CDR1 DFQATT, CDR2 SNEGSKA (reference sequence). Trimming left V 5 bases short and J 0 bases short, with 14 bases between. CDR3 region: CSADDQGIAKNIQYF. CDR3 nucleotide sequence: TGCAGTGCTGATGACCAGGGGATAGCCAAAAACATTCAGTACTTC.

This clonotype was observed many times. J is TRBJ2-5 and V is TRBV27; D might be TRBD1 (5 bases). CDR1 and CDR2 (germline): MNHEY, SMNVEV (reference sequence). The CDR3 has 14 amino acids. V lost 6 bases to trimming and J lost 4 bases, with 15 bases between them. DNA for the CDR3: TGTGCCAGCAGCCCTGGACACCCGCGAGAGACCCAGTACTTC. Amino acid sequence: CASSPGHPRETQYF.

This clonotype has only a few counts. The chain has TRBV2 and TRBJ2-5; 8 nucleotides match TRBD2. There are 14 residues in the CDR3. Germline CDR1 SNHLY, CDR2 FYNNEI. V lost 3 bases, J lost 5 bases, and 5 bases stayed unmatched. The CDR3 region is CASSEAGGIETQYF. Written as DNA, the CDR3 is TGTGCCAGCAGTGAGGCGGGAGGAATCGAGACCCAGTACTTC. The complete variable domain, with remaining parts taken from reference TRBV2 and TRBJ2-5, reads EPEVTQTPSHQVTQMGQEVILRCVPISNHLYFYWYRQILGQKVEFLVSFYNNEISEKSEIFDDQFSVERPDGSNFTLKIRSTKLEDSAMYFCASSEAGGIETQYFGPGTRLLVL.

This clonotype was recorded a few times. The chain employs TRBV6-1 and TRBJ1-5; no clear D gene. The CDR3 is made up of 15 amino acids. Trimming left V 2 bases short and J 1 base short, with 9 bases between. From germline, CDR1 is MNHNS and CDR2 SASEGT. CDR3 amino acids: CASSERGGSNQPQHF. Written as DNA, the CDR3 is TGTGCCAGCAGTGAACGCGGTGGCAGCAATCAGCCCCAGCATTTT.

There are a few counts of this clonotype. The chain links TRBV6-5 to TRBJ2-7, with D perhaps assigned TRBD1 or TRBD2 (5 bases each). The germline gives CDR1 MNHEY, CDR2 SVGAGI. Trimming stripped 3 bases from V and 2 bases from J, with 14 bases between. The CDR3 is made up of 15 amino acids. This CDR3 reads CASSYSQTAAYEQYF. The CDR3 DNA sequence: TGTGCCAGCAGTTATAGCCAGACAGCGGCCTACGAGCAGTACTTC.

This clonotype has only a few counts. The chain joins TRBV5-1 to TRBJ1-4; 8 positions match TRBD1. Germline CDR1 is SGHRS and CDR2 is YFSETQ. CDR3 length: 14 amino acids. V lost 2 bases and J lost 6; bases outside the gene matches: 3. CDR3 loop: CASSFGQGYEKLFF. CDR3 sequence (DNA): TGCGCCAGCAGCTTCGGACAGGGTTATGAAAAACTGTTTTTT.

This clonotype came up many times. The J gene is TRBJ2-6, the V gene TRBV2, with TRBD1 as a possible D gene (5 bases). CDR1 and CDR2 (germline): SNHLY, FYNNEI. The CDR3 is made up of 15 amino acids. The V gene lost 7 bases and the J gene lost 1 base, with 11 bases spanning the gap. CDR3 nucleotide sequence: TGTGCCAGCAACGAAGGGGCGTCTGGGGCCAACGTCCTGACTTTC. It specifies CASNEGASGANVLTF.

The chain has TRBV24-1 and TRBJ2-3; a possible D gene is TRBD2 (5 bases). Germline V gene data show CDR1 as KGHDR and CDR2 as SFDVKD. Trimming stripped 0 bases from V and 7 bases from J, with 7 bases between. The CDR3 runs to 13 residues. CDR3 sequence reads: CATSDLGLNTQYF. CDR3 bases: TGTGCCACCAGTGATTTGGGACTCAATACGCAGTATTTT.